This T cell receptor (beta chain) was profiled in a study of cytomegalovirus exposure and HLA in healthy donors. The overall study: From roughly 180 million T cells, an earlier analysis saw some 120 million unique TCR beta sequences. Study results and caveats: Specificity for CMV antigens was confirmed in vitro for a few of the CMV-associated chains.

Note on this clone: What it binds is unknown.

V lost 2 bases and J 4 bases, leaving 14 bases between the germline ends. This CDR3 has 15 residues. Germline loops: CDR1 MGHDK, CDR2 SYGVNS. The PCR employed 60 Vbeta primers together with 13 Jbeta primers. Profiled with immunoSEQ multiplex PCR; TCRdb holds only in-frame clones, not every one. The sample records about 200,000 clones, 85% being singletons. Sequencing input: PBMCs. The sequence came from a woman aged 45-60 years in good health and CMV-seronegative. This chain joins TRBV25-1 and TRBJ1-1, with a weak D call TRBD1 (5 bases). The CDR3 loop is CASSETGRLATEAFF. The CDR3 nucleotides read TGTGCCAGCAGTGAAACAGGTCGTTTGGCCACTGAAGCTTTCTTT.